The sequence of this T cell receptor beta chain was determined in a study of blood T cell repertoires in COVID-19. Study-wide background: The samples span acute and convalescent COVID-19 from the United States, Italy and Spain. PBMCs, B-cell-depleted T cells, or T cells were the source of the cDNA or gDNA that made up the material.

Original processing methods: Nucleated cell counts were estimated from reference gene primer amplification. The method was immunoSEQ multiplex PCR; TCRdb's version includes in-frame clones alone and lacks a portion of them. V and J calls plus clone size are reproduced from that table; the DNA served to infer D and trimming. Of approximately 150,000 clones in the sample, about 88% were seen once. The CDR3 is 12 amino acids. V was shortened by 2 bases and J by 9 bases, with 9 bases between the two germline ends. Germline CDR1 and CDR2: SGHRS and YFSETQ. Patients at the Seattle site were enrolled during active infection and followed longitudinally.

The origin of this receptor is a human donor with COVID-19, enrolled during active disease. The donor label of this sample is uncertain. The chain is built from TRBV5-1 and TRBJ2-1; weak D call: TRBD1 (6 bases). Sequencing was done on a sample of peripheral blood. The CDR3 loop is CASSFQGREQFF. The DNA for the CDR3 is TGCGCCAGCAGCTTCCAGGGGCGTGAGCAGTTCTTC.